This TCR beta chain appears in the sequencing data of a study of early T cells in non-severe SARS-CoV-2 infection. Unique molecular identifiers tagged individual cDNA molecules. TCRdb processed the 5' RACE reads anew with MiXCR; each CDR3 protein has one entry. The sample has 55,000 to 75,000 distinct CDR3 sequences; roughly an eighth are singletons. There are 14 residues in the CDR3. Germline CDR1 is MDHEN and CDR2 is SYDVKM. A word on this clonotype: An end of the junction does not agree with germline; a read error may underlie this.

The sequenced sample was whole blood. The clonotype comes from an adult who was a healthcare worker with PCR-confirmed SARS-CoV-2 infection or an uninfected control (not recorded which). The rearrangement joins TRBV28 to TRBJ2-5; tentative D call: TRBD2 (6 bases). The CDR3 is CASSLWDSQETQYF. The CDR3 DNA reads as TGTGCCAGCAGTCTATGGGACTCGCAAGAGACCCAGTACTTC.